A single sample gave rise to the 10 T cell receptor beta chains below, sequenced in a study of control samples from healthy donors and cancer patients. This table comes from immunoSEQ multiplex PCR, and its TCRdb copy is limited to in-frame clones, with some not included. The data show approximately 120,000 clones, 90% seen once. The sample was blood. These receptors all stem from a human donor in good health. The donor label of this sample is uncertain.

The V and J genes are TRBV5-4 and TRBJ1-1; no clear D gene. This CDR3 has 14 residues. Trimming cost V 1 base and J 6 bases, with 13 bases left between them. Germline CDR1 reads SGHNT; CDR2 reads YYREEE (reference sequence). Written as DNA, the CDR3 is TGTGCCAGCAGCTTGAGAGGGAGCGGTCCTGAAGCTTTCTTT. The encoded protein is CASSLRGSGPEAFF.

V and J are TRBV2 and TRBJ2-6; tentative D call: TRBD2 (5 bases). Trimming took 8 bases from V and 0 from J, leaving 14 bases between them. The CDR3 sequence is 16 residues long. Germline V gene sequence: CDR1 SNHLY, CDR2 FYNNEI. Here the CDR3 DNA reads TGTGCCAGCTCCCGAGGGCAGAACTCTGGGGCCAACGTCCTGACTTTC. Protein sequence: CASSRGQNSGANVLTF. The full variable domain, in which reference TRBV2 and TRBJ2-6 provide the parts outside the CDR3, is EPEVTQTPSHQVTQMGQEVILRCVPISNHLYFYWYRQILGQKVEFLVSFYNNEISEKSEIFDDQFSVERPDGSNFTLKIRSTKLEDSAMYFCASSRGQNSGANVLTFGAGSRLTVL.

Comment on this clone: Other DNA sequences in the same sample also yield this CDR3. The chain couples TRBV20-1 to TRBJ1-2; D unclear. The V and J ends lost 1 base and 3 bases respectively, with 3 bases between them. Germline CDR1 and CDR2: DFQATT and SNEGSKA (reference sequence). This CDR3 is built from 11 residues. CDR3: CSARVDYGYTF. CDR3 coding DNA: TGCAGTGCTAGAGTTGACTATGGCTACACCTTC.

This chain joins TRBV7-2 and TRBJ2-3; D may correspond to TRBD1 or TRBD2 (7 bases each). This CDR3 has 14 residues. Germline V gives CDR1 SGHTA, CDR2 FQGNSA. With 6 bases removed from V and 5 bases from J, the gap between germline ends came to 15 bases. The CDR3 sequence: CASRKTGEGDTQYF. DNA for the CDR3: TGTGCCAGCAGAAAAACAGGGGAGGGAGATACGCAGTATTTT.

The chain combines TRBV4-1 with TRBJ2-6, with D tentatively TRBD1 (6 bases). Deletions cut 7 bases from V and 0 bases from J, with 19 bases between. Germline CDR1 and CDR2: MGHRA and YSYEKL. The CDR3 covers 18 residues. CDR3 coding DNA: TGCGCCAGCAAATACCGGGACACCCTGAGCTCTGGGGCCAACGTCCTGACTTTC. This gives the protein CASKYRDTLSSGANVLTF.

This sequence joins TRBV10-3 and TRBJ1-1; D ambiguous. The germline CDR1 and CDR2 sequences are ENHRY and SYGVKD. V gave up 0 bases and J gave up 7 bases, with 15 bases separating them. The CDR3 runs to 15 residues. CDR3 DNA: TGTGCCATCAGTGAGTCGTCGACAAAGGCCTTTGAAGCTTTCTTT. It specifies CAISESSTKAFEAFF.

The V gene is TRBV6-1, the J gene TRBJ1-3; D not resolved. The V gene lost 1 base and the J gene lost 9 bases, with 10 bases spanning the gap. The CDR3 consists of 13 residues. Per germline, CDR1 MNHNS and CDR2 SASEGT. CDR3 nucleotide sequence: TGTGCCAGCAGTGAAGGAAGTGTGAGCACCATATATTTT. Translation gives CASSEGSVSTIYF.

The chain is built from TRBV7-2 and TRBJ2-1, with D uncertain. The CDR3 is made up of 15 amino acids. Germline V gene sequence: CDR1 SGHTA, CDR2 FQGNSA. V shed 1 base and J shed 3 bases, with 10 bases lying between them. The CDR3: CASSLEADRYNEQFF. Written as DNA, the CDR3 is TGTGCCAGCAGCTTAGAGGCAGACCGCTACAATGAGCAGTTCTTC.

CDR3 loop: CASSLGGRLGRETQYF. CDR3 in DNA: TGTGCCAGCAGCTTAGGTGGCCGCCTCGGGAGGGAGACCCAGTACTTC. V and J are TRBV11-2 and TRBJ2-5; TRBD2 matches 7 bases. V trimming: 1 base; J trimming: 5 bases; junction bases outside the gene matches: 10. The CDR3 consists of 16 residues. Germline V CDR1 and CDR2: SGHAT, FQNNGV.

This chain connects TRBV6-5 to TRBJ1-2; D gene unclear. V shed 0 bases and J shed 0 bases, with 5 bases lying between them. The CDR3 spans 14 residues. In germline, CDR1 is MNHEY, CDR2 SVGAGI. The CDR3 DNA reads TGTGCCAGCAGTTACTCTACCGCTAACTATGGCTACACCTTC. Encoded protein: CASSYSTANYGYTF.